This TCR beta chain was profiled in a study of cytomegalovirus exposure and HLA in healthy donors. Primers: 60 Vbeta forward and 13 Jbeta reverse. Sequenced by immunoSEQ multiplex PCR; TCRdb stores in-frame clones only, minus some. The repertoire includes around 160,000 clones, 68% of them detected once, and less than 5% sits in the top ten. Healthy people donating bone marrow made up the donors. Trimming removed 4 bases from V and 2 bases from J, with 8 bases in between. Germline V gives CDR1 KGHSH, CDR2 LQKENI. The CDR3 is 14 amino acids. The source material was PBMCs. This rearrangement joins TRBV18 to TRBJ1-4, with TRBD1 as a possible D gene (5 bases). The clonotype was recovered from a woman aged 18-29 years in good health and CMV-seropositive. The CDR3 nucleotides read TGTGCCAGCTCACAGACAGCTACTAATGAAAAACTGTTTTTT. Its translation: CASSQTATNEKLFF.